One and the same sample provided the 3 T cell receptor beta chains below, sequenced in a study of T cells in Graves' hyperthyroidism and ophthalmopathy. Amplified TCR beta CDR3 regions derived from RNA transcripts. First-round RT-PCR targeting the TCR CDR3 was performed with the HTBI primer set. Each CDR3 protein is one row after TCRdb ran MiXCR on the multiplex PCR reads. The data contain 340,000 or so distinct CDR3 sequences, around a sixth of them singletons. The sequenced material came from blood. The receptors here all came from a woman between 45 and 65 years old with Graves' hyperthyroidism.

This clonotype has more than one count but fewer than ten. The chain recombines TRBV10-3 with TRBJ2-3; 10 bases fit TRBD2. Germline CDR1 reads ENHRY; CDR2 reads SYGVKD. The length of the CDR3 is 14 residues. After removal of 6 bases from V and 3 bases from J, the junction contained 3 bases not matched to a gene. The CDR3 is CAIRAGGPTDTQYF. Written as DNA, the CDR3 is TGTGCCATCAGAGCGGGAGGGCCGACAGATACGCAGTATTTT.

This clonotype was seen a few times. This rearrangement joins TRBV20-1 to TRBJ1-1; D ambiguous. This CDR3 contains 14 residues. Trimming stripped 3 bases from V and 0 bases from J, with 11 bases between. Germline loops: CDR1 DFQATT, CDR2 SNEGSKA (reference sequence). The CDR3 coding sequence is TGCAGTGCTAGGGCCGACACCATGAACACTGAAGCTTTCTTT. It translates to CSARADTMNTEAFF.

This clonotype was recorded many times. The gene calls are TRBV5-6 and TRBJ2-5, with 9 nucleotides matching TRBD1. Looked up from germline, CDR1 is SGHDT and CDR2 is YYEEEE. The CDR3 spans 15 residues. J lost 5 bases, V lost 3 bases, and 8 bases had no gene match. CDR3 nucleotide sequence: TGTGCCAGCAGCTATAAGGGACAGGGAGGGGAGACCCAGTACTTC. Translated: CASSYKGQGGETQYF.